This T cell receptor beta chain is from a study of OX40 agonist ivuxolimab in advanced cancers. As for the study in general: Ivuxolimab, an agonistic anti-OX40 (CD134) antibody, was given to patients. Two patients with cutaneous melanoma and one with hepatocellular carcinoma, three in total, showed partial responses. Study observations and caveats: Dose levels from 0.1 to 3.0 mg/kg saw CD4+ and CD8+ blood T cells expand clonally by week 6. Among the lowest levels of clonal expansion were found in partial responders at 0.1-3.0 mg/kg.

From germline, CDR1 is MNHEY and CDR2 SVGAGI. Unmatched junction bases numbered 11, after V lost 6 bases and J lost 6 bases. The CDR3 length is 16 residues. Worth noting for this clone: Its matching antigen is unknown.

This table comes from immunoSEQ multiplex PCR, and its TCRdb copy is limited to in-frame clones, with some not included. Found here are roughly 92,000 clones, under 95% of them singletons; the top ten hold approximately 0.81%. This material consisted of CD4+ or CD8+ T cells sorted from blood, taken in a trial of the OX40 agonist ivuxolimab. The sequence was obtained from an adult with an advanced solid tumor such as melanoma, head and neck, liver or kidney cancer. This chain uses TRBV6-5 with TRBJ2-1; 10 bases line up with TRBD2. The CDR3 region is CASSYQGTSATNEQFF. In DNA, the CDR3 is TGTGCCAGCAGCTACCAAGGGACTAGCGCAACCAATGAGCAGTTCTTC.